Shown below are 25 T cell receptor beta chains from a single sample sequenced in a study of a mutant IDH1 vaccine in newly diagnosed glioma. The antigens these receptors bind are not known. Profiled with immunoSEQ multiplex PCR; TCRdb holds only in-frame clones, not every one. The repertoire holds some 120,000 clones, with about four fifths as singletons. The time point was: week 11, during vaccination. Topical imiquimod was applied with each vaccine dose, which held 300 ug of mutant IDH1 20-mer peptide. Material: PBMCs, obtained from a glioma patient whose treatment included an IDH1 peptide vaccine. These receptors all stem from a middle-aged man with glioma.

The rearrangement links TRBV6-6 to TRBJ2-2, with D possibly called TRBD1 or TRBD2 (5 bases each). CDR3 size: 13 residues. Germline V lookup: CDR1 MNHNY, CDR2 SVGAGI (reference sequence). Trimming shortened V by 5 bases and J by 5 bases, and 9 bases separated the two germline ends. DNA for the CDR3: TGTGCCAGCAGTCGGGACCATACCGGGGAGCTGTTTTTT. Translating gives CASSRDHTGELFF.

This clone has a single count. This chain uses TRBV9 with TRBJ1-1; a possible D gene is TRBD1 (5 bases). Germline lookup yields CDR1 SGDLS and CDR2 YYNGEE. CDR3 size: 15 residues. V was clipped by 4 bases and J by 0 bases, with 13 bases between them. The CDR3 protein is CASSPGRILNTEAFF. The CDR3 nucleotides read TGTGCCAGCAGCCCAGGGAGGATTTTGAACACTGAAGCTTTCTTT.

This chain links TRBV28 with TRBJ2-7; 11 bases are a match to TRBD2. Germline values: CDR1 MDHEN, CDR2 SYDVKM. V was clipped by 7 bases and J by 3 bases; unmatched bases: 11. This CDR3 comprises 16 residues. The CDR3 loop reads CASTGSGRVFGYEQYF. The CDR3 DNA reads TGTGCCAGCACGGGTAGCGGGAGGGTCTTTGGCTACGAGCAGTACTTC.

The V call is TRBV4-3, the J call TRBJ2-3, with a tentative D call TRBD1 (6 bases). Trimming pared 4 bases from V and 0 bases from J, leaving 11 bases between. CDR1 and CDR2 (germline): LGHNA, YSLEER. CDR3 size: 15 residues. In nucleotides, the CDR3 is TGCGCCAGCAGCCTCACGACAGGAAGCACAGATACGCAGTATTTT. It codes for CASSLTTGSTDTQYF.

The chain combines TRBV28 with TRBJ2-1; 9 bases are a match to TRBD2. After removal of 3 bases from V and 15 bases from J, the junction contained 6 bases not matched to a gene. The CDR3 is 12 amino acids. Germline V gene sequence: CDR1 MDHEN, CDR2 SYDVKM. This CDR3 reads CASSLEREARFF. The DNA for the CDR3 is TGTGCCAGCAGTTTGGAGCGGGAGGCCCGGTTCTTC.

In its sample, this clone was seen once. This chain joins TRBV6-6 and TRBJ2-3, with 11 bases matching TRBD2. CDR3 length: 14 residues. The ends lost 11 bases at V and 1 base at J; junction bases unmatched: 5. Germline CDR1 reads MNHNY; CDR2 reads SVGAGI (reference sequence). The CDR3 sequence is CASQGLAGTDTQYF. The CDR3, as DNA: TGTGCCTCCCAGGGACTAGCGGGCACAGATACGCAGTATTTT.

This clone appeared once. CDR3 DNA sequence: TGTGCCAGCAGCTCACCGACAGGCGAGACCCCTCGGGGTACAGATACGCAGTATTTT. It encodes CASSSPTGETPRGTDTQYF. The chain has TRBV7-9 and TRBJ2-3, with a possible D match to TRBD1 (6 bases). The germline gives CDR1 SEHNR, CDR2 FQNEAQ (reference sequence). V was trimmed by 4 bases and J by 3 bases, leaving 26 bases between them. The CDR3 has 19 residues.

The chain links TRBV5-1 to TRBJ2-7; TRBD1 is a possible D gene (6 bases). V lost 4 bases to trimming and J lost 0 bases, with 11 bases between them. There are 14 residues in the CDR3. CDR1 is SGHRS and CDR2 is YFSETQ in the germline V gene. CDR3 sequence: CASSTTGSSYEQYF. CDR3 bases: TGCGCCAGCAGCACTACAGGGAGCTCCTACGAGCAGTACTTC.

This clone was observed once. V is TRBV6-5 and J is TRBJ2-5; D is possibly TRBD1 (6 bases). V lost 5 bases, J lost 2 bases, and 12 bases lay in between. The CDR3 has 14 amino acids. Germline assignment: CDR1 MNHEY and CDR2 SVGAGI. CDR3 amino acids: CASSTLGAQETQYF. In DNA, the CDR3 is TGTGCCAGCAGTACCCTGGGGGCGCAAGAGACCCAGTACTTC.

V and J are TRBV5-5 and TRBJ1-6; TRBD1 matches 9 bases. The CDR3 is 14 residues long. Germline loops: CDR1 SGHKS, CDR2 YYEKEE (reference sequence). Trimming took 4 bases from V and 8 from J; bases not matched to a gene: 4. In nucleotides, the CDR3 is TGTGCCAGCAGCCCGGGACAGGGATATTCACCCCTCCACTTT. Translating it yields CASSPGQGYSPLHF.

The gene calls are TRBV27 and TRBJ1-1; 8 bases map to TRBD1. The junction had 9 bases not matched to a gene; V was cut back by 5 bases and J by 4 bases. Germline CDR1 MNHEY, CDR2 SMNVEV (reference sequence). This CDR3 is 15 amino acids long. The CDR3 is CASSPRRTGSTEAFF. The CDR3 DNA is TGTGCCAGCAGTCCCCGTCGGACAGGGTCCACTGAAGCTTTCTTT.

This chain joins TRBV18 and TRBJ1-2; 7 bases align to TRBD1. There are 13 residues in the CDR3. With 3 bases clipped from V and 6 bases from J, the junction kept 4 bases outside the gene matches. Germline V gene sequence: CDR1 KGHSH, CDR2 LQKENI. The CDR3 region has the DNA TGTGCCAGCTCACCTGGGACAGACCATGGCTACACCTTC. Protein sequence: CASSPGTDHGYTF. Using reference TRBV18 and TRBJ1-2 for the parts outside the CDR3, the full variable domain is NAGVMQNPRHLVRRRGQEARLRCSPMKGHSHVYWYRQLPEEGLKFMVYLQKENIIDESGMPKERFSAEFPKEGPSILRIQQVVRGDSAAYFCASSPGTDHGYTFGSGTRLTVV.

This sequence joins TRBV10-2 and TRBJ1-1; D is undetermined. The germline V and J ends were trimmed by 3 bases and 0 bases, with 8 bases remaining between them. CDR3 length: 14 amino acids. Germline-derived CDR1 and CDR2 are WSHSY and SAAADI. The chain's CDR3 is CASSDWGMNTEAFF. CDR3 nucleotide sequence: TGCGCCAGCAGTGATTGGGGAATGAACACTGAAGCTTTCTTT.

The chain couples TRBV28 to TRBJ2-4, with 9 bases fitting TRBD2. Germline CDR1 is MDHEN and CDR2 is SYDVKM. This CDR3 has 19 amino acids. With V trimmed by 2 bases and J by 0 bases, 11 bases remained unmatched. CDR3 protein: CASSLKRLAGQLAKNIQYF. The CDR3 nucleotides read TGTGCCAGCAGTTTAAAAAGGCTAGCGGGGCAACTAGCCAAAAACATTCAGTACTTC.

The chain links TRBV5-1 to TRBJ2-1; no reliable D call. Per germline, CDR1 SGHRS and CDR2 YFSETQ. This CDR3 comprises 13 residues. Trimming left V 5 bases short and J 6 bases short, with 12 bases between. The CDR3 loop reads CASRVASLNEQFF. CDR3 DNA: TGCGCCAGCAGGGTCGCGTCTCTCAATGAGCAGTTCTTC.

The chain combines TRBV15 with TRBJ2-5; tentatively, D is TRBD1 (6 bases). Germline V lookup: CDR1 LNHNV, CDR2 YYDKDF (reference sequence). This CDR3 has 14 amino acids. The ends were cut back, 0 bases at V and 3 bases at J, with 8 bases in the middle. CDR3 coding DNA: TGTGCCACCAGCAGAGATAGACAGGAAGAGACCCAGTACTTC. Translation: CATSRDRQEETQYF.

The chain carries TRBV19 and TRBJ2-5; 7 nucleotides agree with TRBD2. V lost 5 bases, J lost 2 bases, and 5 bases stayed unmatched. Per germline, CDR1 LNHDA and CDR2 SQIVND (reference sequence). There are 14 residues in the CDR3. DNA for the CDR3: TGTGCCAGTAGTCCCCCGGGGGGTCAAGAGACCCAGTACTTC. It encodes CASSPPGGQETQYF. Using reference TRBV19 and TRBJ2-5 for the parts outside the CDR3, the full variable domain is DGGITQSPKYLFRKEGQNVTLSCEQNLNHDAMYWYRQDPGQGLRLIYYSQIVNDFQKGDIAEGYSVSREKKESFPLTVTSAQKNPTAFYLCASSPPGGQETQYFGPGTRLLVL.

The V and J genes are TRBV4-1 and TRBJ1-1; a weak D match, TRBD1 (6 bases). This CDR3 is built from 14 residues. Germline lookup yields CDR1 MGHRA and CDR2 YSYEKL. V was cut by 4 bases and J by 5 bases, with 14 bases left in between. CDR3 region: CASSPEGQGTEAFF. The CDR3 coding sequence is TGCGCCAGCAGCCCAGAGGGCCAGGGGACTGAAGCTTTCTTT.

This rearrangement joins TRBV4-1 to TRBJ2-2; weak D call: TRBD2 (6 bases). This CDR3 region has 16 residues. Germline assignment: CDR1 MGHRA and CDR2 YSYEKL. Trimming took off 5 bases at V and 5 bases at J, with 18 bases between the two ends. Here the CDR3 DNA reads TGCGCCAGCAGCAAAAACCGGGGCCGGGAGACCGGGGAGCTGTTTTTT. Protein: CASSKNRGRETGELFF.

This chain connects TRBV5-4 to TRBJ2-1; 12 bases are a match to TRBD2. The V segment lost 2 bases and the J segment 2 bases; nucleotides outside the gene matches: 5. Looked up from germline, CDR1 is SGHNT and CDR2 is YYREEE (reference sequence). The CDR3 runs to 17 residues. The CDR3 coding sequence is TGTGCCAGCAGCTTAACGACTAGCGGGAGAGCCTACAATGAGCAGTTCTTC. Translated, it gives CASSLTTSGRAYNEQFF.

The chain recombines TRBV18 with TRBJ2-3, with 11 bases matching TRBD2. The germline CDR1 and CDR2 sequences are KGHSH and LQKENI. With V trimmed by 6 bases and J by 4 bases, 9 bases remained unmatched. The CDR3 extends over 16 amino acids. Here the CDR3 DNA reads TGTGCCAGCTCCCTACTGACTAGCGGGGCATCAGATACGCAGTATTTT. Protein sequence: CASSLLTSGASDTQYF.

This CDR3 reads CASSFVAGTDTQYF. The CDR3 nucleotides are TGTGCCAGCAGCTTCGTAGCGGGAACAGATACGCAGTATTTT. The rearrangement links TRBV5-4 to TRBJ2-3; 8 bases line up with TRBD2. V lost 2 bases and J lost 3; bases outside the gene matches: 2. The germline V gene has CDR1 SGHNT and CDR2 YYREEE (reference sequence). This CDR3 is built from 14 residues.

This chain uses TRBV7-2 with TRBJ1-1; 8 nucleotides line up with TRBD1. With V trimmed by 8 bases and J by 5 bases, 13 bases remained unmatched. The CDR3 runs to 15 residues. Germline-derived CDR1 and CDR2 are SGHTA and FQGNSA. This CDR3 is CASDPAGGVWTEAFF. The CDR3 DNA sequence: TGTGCCAGCGATCCTGCAGGGGGCGTTTGGACTGAAGCTTTCTTT.

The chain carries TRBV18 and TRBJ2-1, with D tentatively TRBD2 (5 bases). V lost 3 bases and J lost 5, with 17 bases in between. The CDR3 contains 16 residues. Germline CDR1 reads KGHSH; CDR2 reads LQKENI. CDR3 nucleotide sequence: TGTGCCAGCTCACCCACCGAGGGTCGTAGGAACAATGAGCAGTTCTTC. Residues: CASSPTEGRRNNEQFF.

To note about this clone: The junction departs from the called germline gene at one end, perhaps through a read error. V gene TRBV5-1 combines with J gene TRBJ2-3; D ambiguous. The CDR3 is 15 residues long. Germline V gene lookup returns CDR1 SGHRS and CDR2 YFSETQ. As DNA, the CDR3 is TGCGTCAGCAGGCCGTGGCCCTCTAGCACAGATACGCAGTATTTT. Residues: CVSRPWPSSTDTQYF.